Listed below are T cell receptor beta chains from one sample, sequenced in a study of blood T cell repertoires in COVID-19. Sequenced by immunoSEQ multiplex PCR; TCRdb stores in-frame clones only, minus some. The table shows a few hundred thousand clones, with 70% to 90% occurring only once. Sequencing was carried out using peripheral blood. The receptors stem from a man between 60 and 75 years old who had recovered from COVID-19. CDR3s include the opening cysteine and the closing phenylalanine or tryptophan. The D gene is left open where the match is weak. Clone sizes are given selectively: once, few, many, or a class where the clone is expanded.

TRBV10-2	NA	TRBJ1-1	NA	CASSEGQGLEAFF	TGCGCCAGCAGTGAGGGGCAGGGGCTTGAAGCTTTCTTT
TRBV6-5	NA	TRBJ2-6	TRBD1	CASSYTRGSGANVLTF	TGTGCCAGCAGTTACACCAGGGGGTCTGGGGCCAACGTCCTGACTTTC
TRBV5-1	NA	TRBJ2-2	NA	CASSLLAPSGSGELFF	TGCGCCAGCAGCTTGTTGGCACCTAGTGGTTCCGGGGAGCTGTTTTTT
TRBV21-1	NA	TRBJ2-3	NA	CASRIGQDFDTQYF	TGTGCCAGCAGAATAGGACAGGACTTCGATACGCAGTATTTT
TRBV5-5	NA	TRBJ1-3	NA	CASSWTAGDTIYF	TGTGCCAGCAGCTGGACGGCCGGGGACACCATATATTTT
TRBV28	NA	TRBJ2-2	NA	CATNGVYTGELFF	TGTGCCACCAACGGGGTTTACACCGGGGAGCTGTTTTTT
TRBV28	NA	TRBJ1-2	TRBD1	CAIPTTQGASDGYTF	TGTGCCATCCCTACCACACAGGGGGCGTCGGATGGCTACACCTTC
TRBV27	once	TRBJ2-1	TRBD1	CASKEQGSFITEQFF	TGTGCCAGCAAAGAACAGGGGTCCTTCATTACTGAGCAGTTCTTC
TRBV1	once	TRBJ2-7	NA	CTSSQDEEEYPYEQYF	TGCACCAGCAGCCAAGATGAGGAGGAATATCCCTACGAGCAGTACTTC
TRBV7-9	NA	TRBJ2-2	TRBD1	CASSLGTGKTGELFF	TGTGCCAGCAGCCTCGGGACAGGGAAGACCGGGGAGCTGTTTTTT
TRBV11-1	NA	TRBJ2-1	NA	CASSSTDFYNEQFF	TGTGCCAGCAGCTCCACTGACTTTTACAATGAGCAGTTCTTC
TRBV5-6	NA	TRBJ1-2	NA	CASSPTTTGMGGYTF	TGTGCCAGCAGCCCGACGACCACAGGGATGGGTGGCTACACCTTC
TRBV19	NA	TRBJ1-1	NA	CASSIASARRGREAFF	TGTGCCAGTAGTATCGCGAGCGCGAGGCGGGGAAGAGAAGCTTTCTTT
TRBV6-1	NA	TRBJ1-1	TRBD1	CASSERDRGSPEAFF	TGTGCCAGCAGTGAAAGGGACAGGGGAAGCCCTGAAGCTTTCTTT
TRBV30	NA	TRBJ1-1	NA	CAWSYSKNTEAFF	TGTGCCTGGAGTTACAGTAAGAACACTGAAGCTTTCTTT
TRBV2	NA	TRBJ1-2	NA	CASSEQGIYGYTF	TGTGCCAGCAGTGAACAGGGAATCTATGGCTACACCTTC
TRBV6-1	NA	TRBJ1-5	NA	CASSEDGLRNQPQHF	TGTGCCAGCAGTGAAGATGGACTACGCAATCAGCCCCAGCATTTT